This TCR beta chain comes out of a study of radiation and T cells in renal cell carcinoma. General study results and limits: Baseline intratumoral clonotype presence is unknown without pretreatment biopsies. In blood, top tumor clones expanded by 2 weeks, shrinking by 4.

Libraries were prepared by immunoSEQ multiplex PCR; TCRdb keeps only in-frame clonotypes and omits some of them. Here the sample spans roughly 45,000 clones, nearly 85% being singletons. Documented time point: blood 4 weeks post-SBRT, at nephrectomy. Treatment defined: 15 Gy SBRT to primary tumor, nephrectomy 4 weeks later. Nephrectomy followed 15 Gy stereotactic body radiation by 4 weeks. On this clone itself: Its specificity is not known.

The CDR3 length is 14 residues. The germline V gene has CDR1 SGHRS and CDR2 YFSETQ. V was cut by 3 bases and J by 3 bases, with 13 bases left in between. This receptor was obtained from a woman aged 65 to 85 with renal cell carcinoma. V usage is TRBV5-1 and J usage is TRBJ2-7, with a weak D call TRBD1 (5 bases). The sequencing used blood, collected from a patient whose treatment included radiotherapy and nephrectomy. As DNA, the CDR3 is TGCGCCAGCAGCTCAACTGGGGCTTACTACGAGCAGTACTTC. Translated, it gives CASSSTGAYYEQYF.